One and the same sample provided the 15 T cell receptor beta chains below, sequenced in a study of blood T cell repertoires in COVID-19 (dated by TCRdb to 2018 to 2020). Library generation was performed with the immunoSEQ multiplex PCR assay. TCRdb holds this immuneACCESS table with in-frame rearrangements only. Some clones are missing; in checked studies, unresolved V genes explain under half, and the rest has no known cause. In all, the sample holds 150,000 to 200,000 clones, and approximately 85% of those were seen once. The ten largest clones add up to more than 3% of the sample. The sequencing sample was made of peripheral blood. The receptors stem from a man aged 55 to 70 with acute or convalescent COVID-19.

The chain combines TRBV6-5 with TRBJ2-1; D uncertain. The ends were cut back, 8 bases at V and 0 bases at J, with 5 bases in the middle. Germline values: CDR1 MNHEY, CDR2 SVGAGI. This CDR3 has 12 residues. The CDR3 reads CASFSSYNEQFF. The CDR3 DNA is TGTGCCAGCTTCAGCTCCTACAATGAGCAGTTCTTC.

The CDR3 sequence: CASSRPLGATQYF. CDR3 sequence (DNA): TGTGCCAGCAGTCGGCCTCTAGGGGCGACCCAGTACTTC. This sequence joins TRBV12-3 or TRBV12-4 and TRBJ2-5; tentative D call: TRBD1 (5 bases). The CDR3 is 13 amino acids. V was cut by 5 bases and J by 7 bases, with 14 bases left in between.

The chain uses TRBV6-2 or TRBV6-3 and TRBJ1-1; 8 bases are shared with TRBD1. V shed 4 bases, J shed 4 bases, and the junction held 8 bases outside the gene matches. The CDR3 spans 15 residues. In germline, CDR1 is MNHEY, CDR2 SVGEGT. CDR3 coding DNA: TGTGCCAGCAGTTCTTTCGACAGGGGAGGCACTGAAGCTTTCTTT. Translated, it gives CASSSFDRGGTEAFF.

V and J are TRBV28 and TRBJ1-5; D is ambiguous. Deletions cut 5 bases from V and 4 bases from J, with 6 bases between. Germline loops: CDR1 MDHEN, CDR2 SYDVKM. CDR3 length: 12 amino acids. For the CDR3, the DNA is TGTGCCAGCAGTCCGAGTAATCAGCCCCAGCATTTT. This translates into CASSPSNQPQHF.

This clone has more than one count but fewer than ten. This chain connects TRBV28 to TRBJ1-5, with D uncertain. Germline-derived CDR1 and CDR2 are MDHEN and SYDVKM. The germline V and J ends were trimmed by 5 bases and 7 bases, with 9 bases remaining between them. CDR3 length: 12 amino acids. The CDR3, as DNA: TGTGCCAGCAGTATTTTCAAACAGCCCCAGCATTTT. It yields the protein CASSIFKQPQHF.

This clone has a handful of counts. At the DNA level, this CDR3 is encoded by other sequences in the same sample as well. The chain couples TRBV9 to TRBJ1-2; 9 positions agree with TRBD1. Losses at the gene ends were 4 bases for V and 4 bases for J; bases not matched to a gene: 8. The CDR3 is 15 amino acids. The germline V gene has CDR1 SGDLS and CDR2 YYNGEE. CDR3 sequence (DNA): TGTGCCAGCAGCCCTCGACAGGGGGAAGGCTATGGCTACACCTTC. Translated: CASSPRQGEGYGYTF.

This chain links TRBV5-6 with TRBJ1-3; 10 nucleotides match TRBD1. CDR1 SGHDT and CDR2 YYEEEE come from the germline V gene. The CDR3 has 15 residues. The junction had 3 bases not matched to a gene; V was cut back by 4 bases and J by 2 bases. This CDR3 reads CASSPGTGAGNTIYF. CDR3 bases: TGTGCCAGCAGCCCCGGGACAGGGGCTGGAAACACCATATATTTT.

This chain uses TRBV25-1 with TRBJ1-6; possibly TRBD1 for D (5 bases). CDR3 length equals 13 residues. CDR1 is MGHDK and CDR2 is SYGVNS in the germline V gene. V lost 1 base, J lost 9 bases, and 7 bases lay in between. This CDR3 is CASSEWGGSPLHF. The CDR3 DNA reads TGTGCCAGCAGTGAATGGGGGGGTTCACCCCTCCACTTT.

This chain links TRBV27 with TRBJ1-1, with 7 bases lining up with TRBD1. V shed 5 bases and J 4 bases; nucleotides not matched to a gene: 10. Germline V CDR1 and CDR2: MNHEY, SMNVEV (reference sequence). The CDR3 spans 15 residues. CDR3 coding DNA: TGTGCCAGCAGTCCTAGGGGGCGAGGGGTCACTGAAGCTTTCTTT. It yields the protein CASSPRGRGVTEAFF.

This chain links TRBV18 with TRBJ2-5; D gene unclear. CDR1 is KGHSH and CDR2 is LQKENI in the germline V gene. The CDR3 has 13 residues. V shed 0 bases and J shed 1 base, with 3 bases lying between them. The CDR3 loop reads CASSPPSQETQYF. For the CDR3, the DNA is TGTGCCAGCTCACCACCCTCCCAAGAGACCCAGTACTTC.

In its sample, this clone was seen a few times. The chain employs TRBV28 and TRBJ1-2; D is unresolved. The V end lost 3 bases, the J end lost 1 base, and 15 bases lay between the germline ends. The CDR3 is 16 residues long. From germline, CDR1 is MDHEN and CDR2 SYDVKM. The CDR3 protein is CASSFTSGRVNYGYTF. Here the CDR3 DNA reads TGTGCCAGCAGTTTTACCTCGGGGAGGGTTAACTATGGCTACACCTTC.

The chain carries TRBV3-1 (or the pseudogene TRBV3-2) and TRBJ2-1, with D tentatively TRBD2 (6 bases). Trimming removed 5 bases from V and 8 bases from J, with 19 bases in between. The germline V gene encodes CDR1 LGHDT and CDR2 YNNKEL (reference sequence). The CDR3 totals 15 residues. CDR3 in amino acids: CASSLAVGELHEQFF. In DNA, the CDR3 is TGTGCCAGCAGCTTAGCGGTTGGGGAGCTGCATGAGCAGTTCTTC.

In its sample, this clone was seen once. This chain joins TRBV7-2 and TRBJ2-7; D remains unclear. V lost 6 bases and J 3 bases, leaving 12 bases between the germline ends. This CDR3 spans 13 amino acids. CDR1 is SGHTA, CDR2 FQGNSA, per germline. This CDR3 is CASSFGSSYEQYF. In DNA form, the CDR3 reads TGTGCCAGCAGTTTCGGTTCTAGCTACGAGCAGTACTTC.

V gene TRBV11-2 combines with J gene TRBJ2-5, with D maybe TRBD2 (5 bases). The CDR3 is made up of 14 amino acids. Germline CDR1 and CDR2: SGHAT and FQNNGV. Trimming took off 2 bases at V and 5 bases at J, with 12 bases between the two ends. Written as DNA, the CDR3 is TGTGCCAGCAGCTTATCTCCGGGGTGGGAGACCCAGTACTTC. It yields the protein CASSLSPGWETQYF.

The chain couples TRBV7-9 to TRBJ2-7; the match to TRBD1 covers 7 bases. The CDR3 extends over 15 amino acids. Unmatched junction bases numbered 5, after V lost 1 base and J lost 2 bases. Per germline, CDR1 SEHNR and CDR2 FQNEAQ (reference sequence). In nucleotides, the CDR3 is TGTGCCAGCAGCTTAGGCGCCGGACAGGCCTACGAGCAGTACTTC. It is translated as CASSLGAGQAYEQYF.